This record concerns one TCR beta chain sequence. Its antigen is not known. These data belong to a study of beta chain features in type 1 diabetes. The isolated RNA, all of it, was reverse transcribed, so expressed TCRB transcripts were what got sequenced. Profiling relied on immunoSEQ multiplex PCR, and the TCRdb table lists in-frame clones only, not all of them. The sample holds 250,000 to 350,000 clones, approximately 16% seen once. Study-wide findings and caveats: Within each of all four CD4+ subsets, Type 1 diabetes patients had TCRB CDR3s that were moderately but significantly shorter.

Trimming cost V 1 base and J 1 base, with 8 bases left between them. The germline V gene has CDR1 MDHEN and CDR2 SYDVKM. The CDR3 sequence is 14 residues long. This sequence was found in a man between 18 and 29 years old with type 1 diabetes. V and J are TRBV28 and TRBJ2-7, with no clear D. Sequencing used naive CD4+ T cells from blood. CDR3 in amino acids: CASSLFQRSYEQYF. DNA for the CDR3: TGTGCCAGCAGTTTATTTCAGAGGTCCTACGAGCAGTACTTC.